Listed below are T cell receptor beta chains from one sample, sequenced in a study of CD8+ T cells in alopecia areata. The data were produced by immunoSEQ multiplex PCR, yet TCRdb's version contains in-frame clones alone and is incomplete. This table has around 150,000 clones, about two thirds appearing once. Sample: CD4+ T cells sorted from blood, taken at week 4, from a patient treated with tofacitinib. The source of these receptors is a human donor with alopecia areata. CDR3s include the opening cysteine and the closing phenylalanine or tryptophan. D genes are given only for firm matches. A clone size is listed for some rows: how often the clone was seen (once, few, many), or a class if it is expanded.

V	size	J	D	DNA	CDR3
TRBV2	NA	TRBJ1-1	NA	TGTGCCAGCAGCAGAGACAGTTTGCAGAACACTGAAGCTTTCTTT	CASSRDSLQNTEAFF
TRBV7-2	NA	TRBJ2-7	NA	TGTGCCAGCAGCTTCATGGCAAATCCCGCCTACGAGCAGTACTTC	CASSFMANPAYEQYF
TRBV30	NA	TRBJ2-2	NA	TGTGCCTGGAGTGTATCCCCAGGACACCTGAACACCGGGGAGCTGTTTTTT	CAWSVSPGHLNTGELFF
TRBV23-1	NA	TRBJ2-3	TRBD1	TGCGCCAGCAGTCAACAGGGGGCGAGGACAGATACGCAGTATTTT	CASSQQGARTDTQYF
TRBV27	NA	TRBJ1-6	NA	TGTGCCAGCAGTTTAGGGGTAGGGGACAATTCACCCCTCCACTTT	CASSLGVGDNSPLHF
TRBV4-2	NA	TRBJ2-1	NA	TGTGCCAGCAGCCAAACCGGGACTGGGGACTACAATGAGCAGTTCTTC	CASSQTGTGDYNEQFF
TRBV18	NA	TRBJ1-1	NA	TGTGCCAGCTCACCTCGGATACAAAGGGAGGGAGCTTTCTTT	CASSPRIQREGAFF
TRBV7-9	NA	TRBJ1-6	NA	TGTGCCAGCAGCGCATCCGGGCAACTTTCACCCCTCCACTTT	CASSASGQLSPLHF
TRBV30	few	TRBJ2-5	NA	TGTGCCTGGAGCGTCGGGACGAGGGACGGGGAGACCCAGTACTTC	CAWSVGTRDGETQYF
TRBV6-5	NA	TRBJ2-7	TRBD1	TGTGCCAGCAGTTACTCGGGGGACAGGGGATACGAGCAGTACTTC	CASSYSGDRGYEQYF
TRBV5-1	NA	TRBJ1-1	NA	TGCGCCAGCAGCTCGGACCATCGGAACACTGAAGCTTTCTTT	CASSSDHRNTEAFF
TRBV25-1	few	TRBJ2-5	NA	TGTGCCAGCAGTGGGGCGGGGGAGACCCAGTACTTC	CASSGAGETQYF
TRBV29-1	NA	TRBJ2-4	TRBD1	TGCAGCGTAGGGACAACAGGGGCCTCAGCCAAAAACATTCAGTACTTC	CSVGTTGASAKNIQYF
TRBV15	once	TRBJ2-1	TRBD1	TGTGCCACCAGCAGATTATGGGACAGGGGAGGGCATGAGCAGTTCTTC	CATSRLWDRGGHEQFF
TRBV7-6	NA	TRBJ2-5	NA	TGTGCCAGCTCTAGTTCTGGAGAGACCCAGTACTTC	CASSSSGETQYF
TRBV30	NA	TRBJ1-1	NA	TGTGCCTGGAGTGTATGGGGGGGAAGGATGAACACTGAAGCTTTCTTT	CAWSVWGGRMNTEAFF
TRBV5-1	NA	TRBJ2-1	NA	TGCGCCAGCAGCGCCGGGACTCTTTACAATGAGCAGTTCTTC	CASSAGTLYNEQFF
TRBV30	NA	TRBJ1-1	NA	TGTGCCTCCCGTCTTGAGTTGGAAGCTTTCTTT	CASRLELEAFF
TRBV7-2	NA	TRBJ2-2	NA	TGTGCCAGCAGCTTAGTAGCCCGGGTGGAGCTGTTTTTT	CASSLVARVELFF
TRBV29-1	NA	TRBJ1-1	NA	TGCAGCGTTGGGGACACTGAAGCTTTCTTT	CSVGDTEAFF
TRBV4-1	NA	TRBJ1-5	NA	TGCGCCAGCAGCCAAGATTGGGGGTTGGATCAGCCCCAGCATTTT	CASSQDWGLDQPQHF
TRBV7-8	NA	TRBJ2-3	NA	TGTGCCAGCAGCTTAGTAGCGGATAGCACAGATACGCAGTATTTT	CASSLVADSTDTQYF
TRBV29-1	NA	TRBJ2-3	TRBD2	TGCAGCGTGGCTAGCGGGGGGGCGAGAGATACGCAGTATTTT	CSVASGGARDTQYF
TRBV5-4	many	TRBJ2-1	NA	TGTGCCAGCAGCTTGCTGATGGGCTCCTACAATGAGCAGTTCTTC	CASSLLMGSYNEQFF
TRBV4-1	NA	TRBJ2-1	NA	TGCGCCAGCAGCCAGGCAGGGTCCTACAATGAGCAGTTCTTC	CASSQAGSYNEQFF
TRBV4-2	NA	TRBJ2-7	NA	TGTGCCAGCAGCCTCCCGGAGGGGGCTACCACCTACGAGCAGTACTTC	CASSLPEGATTYEQYF
TRBV7-9	NA	TRBJ2-1	TRBD1	TGTGCCAGCAGCAAACGGACAGGGGTGGGCAATGAGCAGTTCTTC	CASSKRTGVGNEQFF
TRBV9	NA	TRBJ2-7	NA	TGTGCCAGCAGCGTAGGTGTGGGAGCCTACGAGCAGTACTTC	CASSVGVGAYEQYF
TRBV30	NA	TRBJ1-2	NA	TGTGCCTGGATTCAGGGGAATGGCTACACCTTC	CAWIQGNGYTF
TRBV30	few	TRBJ2-4	TRBD2	TGTGCCTGGAGTGTACTGGCTAGCGGGGGGGCTAAAAACATTCAGTACTTC	CAWSVLASGGAKNIQYF
TRBV29-1	NA	TRBJ1-1	NA	TGCAGCGTTGCCGGGTACACTGAAGCTTTCTTT	CSVAGYTEAFF
TRBV25-1	NA	TRBJ1-4	TRBD1	TGTGCCAGCAGGCAGGGGGATGAAAAACTGTTTTTT	CASRQGDEKLFF
TRBV25-1	few	TRBJ2-5	TRBD2	TGTGCCAGCAGACTAAGCGGGGCCGGGGAGACCCAGTACTTC	CASRLSGAGETQYF
TRBV5-1	NA	TRBJ2-5	NA	TGCGCCAGCAGCCGGCCCTCAGAGACCCAGTACTTC	CASSRPSETQYF
TRBV4-2	NA	TRBJ2-7	TRBD1	TGTGCCAGCAGCCAAGAGACAGGGGGCGTGTACGAGCAGTACTTC	CASSQETGGVYEQYF
TRBV30	NA	TRBJ2-1	NA	TGTGCCTGGGGAGACAGCAGCTCCTACAATGAGCAGTTCTTC	CAWGDSSSYNEQFF
TRBV7-2	NA	TRBJ2-2	NA	TGTGCCAGCAGGTCGACAGGACGCTGGGAGCTGTTTTTT	CASRSTGRWELFF
TRBV15	NA	TRBJ1-1	NA	TGTGCCACCAGCAGAGATCCCCGAGGTAACACTGAAGCTTTCTTT	CATSRDPRGNTEAFF
TRBV9	NA	TRBJ2-3	TRBD2	TGTGCCAGCAGCGTAGTAGCGGGGGAAGATACGCAGTATTTT	CASSVVAGEDTQYF
TRBV27	few	TRBJ1-2	NA	TGTGCCAGCAGACCGGACACGTGGGGAGGGTACACCTTC	CASRPDTWGGYTF